The clone carrying this TCR beta chain appeared a few times. What it binds is not known. This record comes from a study of OX40 agonist ivuxolimab in advanced cancers. Overall study: The patients' treatment was ivuxolimab, an agonistic anti-OX40 (CD134) antibody. Eligibility rules accepted prior anti-PD-1, anti-PD-L1 or anti-CTLA-4 therapy, and over 35% had some.

The CDR3 covers 12 residues. Germline values: CDR1 SGHTS, CDR2 YDEGEE. V gave up 0 bases and J gave up 7 bases, with 2 bases separating them. The data were produced by immunoSEQ multiplex PCR, yet TCRdb's version contains in-frame clones alone and is incomplete. The sample records 80,000 or so clones, 80% to 95% being singletons. Findings and caveats of the study: Clonal expansion by week 6 occurred in CD4+ and CD8+ blood T cells (at 0.1 to 3.0 mg/kg). Individuals who were partial responders at 0.1-3.0 mg/kg had clonal expansion that ranked among the lowest.

This chain links TRBV5-8 with TRBJ1-6; D not resolved. This specimen consisted of CD4+ or CD8+ T cells sorted from blood, obtained in a trial of the OX40 agonist ivuxolimab. The clonotype originates from an adult with an advanced solid tumor such as melanoma, head and neck, liver or kidney cancer. CDR3 in amino acids: CASSLVNSPLHF. The DNA for the CDR3 is TGTGCCAGCAGCTTGGTGAATTCACCCCTCCACTTT.